The 20 T cell receptor beta chains reported below all come from one sample, sequenced in a study of memory CD4+ T cells and cytomegalovirus serostatus (dated by TCRdb to about 2019). Library preparation was by the immunoSEQ multiplex PCR assay. TCRdb mirrors the immuneACCESS table, restricted to in-frame sequences. Some clones are absent from its copies; in checked studies, under half trace to an unresolved V gene, and the reason for the others is unknown. In all, the sample holds 46,000 or so clones, and about 78% of those were seen once. Approximately 0.97% of the sample belongs to the ten largest clones. A FACSAria II was used to sort memory CD4+ T cells, defined as single viable CD3+CD4+CD8-CD45RO+ cells. Sequencing input: memory CD4+ T cells from blood. These receptors came from an adult in good health and CMV-seronegative.

The chain has TRBV5-1 and TRBJ2-7; tentatively, D is TRBD2 (5 bases). V was trimmed by 2 bases and J by 5 bases, leaving 5 bases between them. The CDR3 has 11 residues. Germline loops: CDR1 SGHRS, CDR2 YFSETQ. The CDR3 DNA reads TGCGCCAGCAGCTTCGGGGACGAGCAGTACTTC. Amino acid sequence: CASSFGDEQYF.

The V call is TRBV5-1, the J call TRBJ2-2; unclear D gene. The CDR3 covers 15 residues. Germline CDR1 and CDR2: SGHRS and YFSETQ. Trimming shortened V by 0 bases and J by 2 bases, and 8 bases separated the two germline ends. CDR3 nucleotide sequence: TGCGCCAGCAGCTTGGTTCTGGGTAACACCGGGGAGCTGTTTTTT. Translated: CASSLVLGNTGELFF.

The chain couples TRBV30 to TRBJ2-7; TRBD1 aligns across 9 bases. V lost 4 bases to trimming and J lost 3 bases; unmatched junction nucleotides: 10. Looked up from germline, CDR1 is GTSNPN and CDR2 is SVGIG (reference sequence). The CDR3 spans 15 residues. The DNA of the CDR3 is TGTGCCTGGACTCAACCGGGGACAGGGATCTACGAGCAGTACTTC. Protein sequence: CAWTQPGTGIYEQYF.

V is TRBV9 and J is TRBJ1-2; the D gene is possibly TRBD1 (6 bases). This CDR3 has 14 amino acids. Germline values: CDR1 SGDLS, CDR2 YYNGEE. Trimming took off 5 bases at V and 7 bases at J, with 18 bases between the two ends. The CDR3 sequence: CASSIRGRGGGYTF. The DNA of the CDR3 is TGTGCCAGCAGTATTAGGGGGAGGGGAGGTGGCTACACCTTC.

The V call is TRBV6-6, the J call TRBJ1-1, with unresolved D. From germline, CDR1 is MNHNY and CDR2 SVGAGI (reference sequence). The CDR3 runs 15 residues. Trimming stripped 7 bases from V and 1 base from J, with 16 bases between. CDR3 DNA sequence: TGTGCCAGCAAAGCAGACCTCTATGGGAACACTGAAGCTTTCTTT. This translates into CASKADLYGNTEAFF.

This clone appeared a few times. This chain uses TRBV7-2 with TRBJ2-1; 12 bases align to TRBD2. With V trimmed by 5 bases and J by 4 bases, 3 bases remained unmatched. The CDR3 runs 15 residues. Germline CDR1 reads SGHTA; CDR2 reads FQGNSA. For the CDR3, the DNA is TGTGCCAGCAGCACCGGACTAGCGGGATACAATGAGCAGTTCTTC. This translates into CASSTGLAGYNEQFF.

As DNA, the CDR3 is TGCAGCGTCAAGTGGGGGGGCCCGGAGACCCAGTACTTC. It specifies CSVKWGGPETQYF. The V gene is TRBV29-1, the J gene TRBJ2-5; D is perhaps TRBD2 (7 bases). The CDR3 totals 13 residues. Germline V gene lookup returns CDR1 SQVTM and CDR2 ANQGSEA. V lost 6 bases and J lost 5, with 16 bases in between.

The V call is TRBV10-3, the J call TRBJ2-3; TRBD1 might be the D (6 bases). With 6 bases removed from V and 0 bases from J, the gap between germline ends came to 7 bases. The CDR3 consists of 13 residues. The germline CDR1 and CDR2 sequences are ENHRY and SYGVKD. CDR3 in amino acids: CAIRGTSTDTQYF. CDR3 coding DNA: TGTGCCATCAGAGGGACAAGCACAGATACGCAGTATTTT.

A few counts support this clone. The genes are TRBV2 and TRBJ1-6; tentative D call: TRBD1 (5 bases). The CDR3 is made up of 15 amino acids. Germline V lookup: CDR1 SNHLY, CDR2 FYNNEI. Trimming removed 4 bases from V and 8 bases from J, with 15 bases in between. CDR3 sequence (DNA): TGTGCCAGCAGTGGATCGGGCAGGGAAGATTCACCCCTCCACTTT. Translation: CASSGSGREDSPLHF.

The chain joins TRBV19 to TRBJ2-5; 7 nucleotides match TRBD2. Trimming removed 5 bases from V and 11 bases from J; junction bases left unmatched: 8. The CDR3 totals 12 residues. In germline, CDR1 is LNHDA, CDR2 SQIVND (reference sequence). CDR3 sequence reads: CASSPRGGSQYF. The CDR3 coding sequence is TGTGCCAGTAGTCCCCGGGGAGGGAGTCAGTACTTC.

The CDR3 sequence: CASSFRDEKLFF. CDR3 nucleotides: TGTGCCAGCAGTTTCAGGGATGAAAAACTGTTTTTT. The chain carries TRBV28 and TRBJ1-4; perhaps TRBD1 as D (5 bases). The germline V gene encodes CDR1 MDHEN and CDR2 SYDVKM. The CDR3 covers 12 residues. The ends were cut back, 3 bases at V and 6 bases at J, with 5 bases in the middle.

This clone turned up a few times. The chain recombines TRBV28 with TRBJ1-6; tentative D call: TRBD1 (6 bases). This CDR3 region has 15 residues. The germline V gene has CDR1 MDHEN and CDR2 SYDVKM. V was pared by 6 bases and J by 5 bases, with 14 bases between. CDR3 residues: CASRPQGRNNSPLHF. The CDR3 nucleotides read TGTGCCAGCAGACCACAGGGAAGGAATAATTCACCCCTCCACTTT.

This clone appeared a few times. The V gene is TRBV28, the J gene TRBJ1-3; possibly TRBD1 for D (5 bases). Germline CDR1 MDHEN, CDR2 SYDVKM. Trimming shortened V by 4 bases and J by 4 bases, and 17 bases separated the two germline ends. This CDR3 spans 16 amino acids. CDR3 region: CASSSFGGSTGNTIYF. The CDR3 nucleotides read TGTGCCAGCAGTTCTTTCGGGGGATCTACCGGAAACACCATATATTTT. The full variable domain, with the rest looked up from reference TRBV28 and TRBJ1-3, is DVKVTQSSRYLVKRTGEKVFLECVQDMDHENMFWYRQDPGLGLRLIYFSYDVKMKEKGDIPEGYSVSREKKERFSLILESASTNQTSMYLCASSSFGGSTGNTIYFGEGSWLTVV.

The CDR3 DNA reads TGTGCCAGCAGTTACCTTAGCGGGGGTCAAGAGACCCAGTACTTC. Translated: CASSYLSGGQETQYF. The chain joins TRBV6-5 to TRBJ2-5; TRBD2 aligns across 9 bases. The CDR3 is 15 residues long. The V gene end was trimmed by 2 bases and the J gene end by 2 bases; junction bases not matched to a gene: 3. The V gene's germline CDR1 is MNHEY and CDR2 SVGAGI.

CDR3 sequence reads: CASSVERGAETQYF. In nucleotides, the CDR3 is TGTGCCAGCAGCGTAGAGCGGGGGGCGGAGACCCAGTACTTC. The chain uses TRBV9 and TRBJ2-5; TRBD2 aligns across 9 bases. CDR1 is SGDLS and CDR2 is YYNGEE in the germline V gene. The ends lost 0 bases at V and 5 bases at J; junction bases unmatched: 2. The CDR3 has 14 residues.

This clone was counted a few times. The gene calls are TRBV28 and TRBJ2-2; the D gene is possibly TRBD2 (6 bases). V was trimmed by 1 base and J by 7 bases, leaving 13 bases between them. Per the germline V gene, CDR1 is MDHEN and CDR2 is SYDVKM. The CDR3 is made up of 15 amino acids. The CDR3 DNA reads as TGTGCCAGCAGTTTATCCCTAGCGAGAGGCGGGGAGCTGTTTTTT. Translating it yields CASSLSLARGGELFF.

This sequence joins TRBV7-2 and TRBJ1-2; TRBD1 matches at 7 bases. Germline CDR1 and CDR2: SGHTA and FQGNSA. The CDR3 totals 14 residues. V gave up 5 bases and J gave up 4 bases; unmatched junction bases: 7. In nucleotides, the CDR3 is TGTGCCAGCAGCGAACAGGGGACGGGCTATGGCTACACCTTC. Its translation: CASSEQGTGYGYTF.

This chain uses TRBV2 with TRBJ1-5, with D unresolved. Germline CDR1 reads SNHLY; CDR2 reads FYNNEI. V was trimmed by 7 bases and J by 0 bases, leaving 7 bases between them. This CDR3 region has 13 residues. The CDR3 reads CASTIYSNQPQHF. The DNA of the CDR3 is TGTGCCAGCACCATATATAGCAATCAGCCCCAGCATTTT.

This rearrangement joins TRBV4-2 to TRBJ1-1; D not resolved. CDR1 is LGHNA, CDR2 YNFKEQ, per germline. Trimming left V 4 bases short and J 1 base short, with 10 bases between. This CDR3 has 14 residues. In DNA, the CDR3 is TGTGCCAGCAGCCTAGCGGGGAGGAACACTGAAGCTTTCTTT. Translation gives CASSLAGRNTEAFF.

This chain joins TRBV6-6 and TRBJ2-1; D call uncertain. The CDR3 totals 15 residues. CDR1 is MNHNY, CDR2 SVGAGI, per germline (reference sequence). V dropped 0 bases and J dropped 4 bases, with 10 bases sitting between them. The CDR3 DNA sequence: TGTGCCAGCAGTTACTCGGCTAGTGTGTACAATGAGCAGTTCTTC. Translating gives CASSYSASVYNEQFF.